This T cell receptor beta chain came from a study of shared clonotypes between healthy human individuals. About the study: Per donor, CD8 memory used one plate, CD8 naive used two, CD4 memory used three and CD4 naive used three. Broader study findings: A generally larger estimated richness was seen in naive subsets than in memory subsets.

As regards this clone: The antigen is undetermined.

Assay used: immunoSEQ multiplex PCR; TCRdb lists only in-frame clones, some missing. The sample gives around 1.1 million clones, approximately 80% of which show up once; around 0.6% is in the top ten. The length of the CDR3 is 15 residues. V was cut by 5 bases and J by 1 base, with 12 bases left in between. The germline CDR1 and CDR2 sequences are SGHTA and FQGNSA. Sequenced input: memory CD4+ T cells from PBMCs. As for subset: CD45RA-negative fraction. V gene TRBV7-2 combines with J gene TRBJ2-1; maybe TRBD1 (6 bases). This clonotype originated in a man aged 18 to 29 in good health. Some clones in this sample may be carry-over from other donors' samples. The CDR3, as DNA: TGTGCCAGCAGCCCTGAGACAGGATCCTACAATGAGCAGTTCTTC. It codes for CASSPETGSYNEQFF.